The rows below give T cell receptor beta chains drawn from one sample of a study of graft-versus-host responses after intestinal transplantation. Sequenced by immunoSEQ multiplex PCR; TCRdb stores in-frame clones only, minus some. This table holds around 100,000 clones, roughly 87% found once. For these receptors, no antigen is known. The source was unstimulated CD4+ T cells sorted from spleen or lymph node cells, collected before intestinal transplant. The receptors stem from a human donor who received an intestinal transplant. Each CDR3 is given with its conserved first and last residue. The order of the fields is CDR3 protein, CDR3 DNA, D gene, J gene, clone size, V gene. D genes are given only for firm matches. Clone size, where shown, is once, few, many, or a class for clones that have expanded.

CDR3aa: CASSLNAYNEQFF
CDR3nt: TGTGCCAGCAGCCTAAATGCCTACAATGAGCAGTTCTTC
d_gene: .
j_gene: TRBJ2-1
abundance: .
v_gene: TRBV7-3

CDR3aa: CASSIGATPFSEQFF
CDR3nt: TGTGCCAGTAGTATTGGGGCTACCCCTTTTAGTGAGCAGTTCTTC
d_gene: .
j_gene: TRBJ2-1
abundance: few
v_gene: TRBV19

CDR3aa: CASSYDRGAEQYF
CDR3nt: TGTGCCAGCAGTTACGACAGGGGGGCCGAGCAGTACTTC
d_gene: TRBD1
j_gene: TRBJ2-7
abundance: few
v_gene: TRBV6-5

CDR3aa: CASSRWEGGRSEQFF
CDR3nt: TGTGCCAGCAGTCGGTGGGAAGGGGGGCGTAGTGAGCAGTTCTTC
d_gene: .
j_gene: TRBJ2-1
abundance: .
v_gene: TRBV5-6

CDR3aa: CASSVTGVNQPQHF
CDR3nt: TGTGCCAGCAGTGTTACAGGGGTTAATCAGCCCCAGCATTTT
d_gene: TRBD1
j_gene: TRBJ1-5
abundance: .
v_gene: TRBV6-5

CDR3aa: CASSFAGGYTF
CDR3nt: TGTGCCAGCAGCTTCGCGGGAGGCTACACCTTC
d_gene: .
j_gene: TRBJ1-2
abundance: few
v_gene: TRBV5-4

CDR3aa: CAISGRSVTMNTEAFF
CDR3nt: TGTGCCATCAGTGGTCGTTCGGTGACCATGAACACTGAAGCTTTCTTT
d_gene: .
j_gene: TRBJ1-1
abundance: .
v_gene: TRBV10-3

CDR3aa: CASSLEGASRTDTQYF
CDR3nt: TGCGCCAGCAGCTTGGAAGGGGCATCGAGGACAGATACGCAGTATTTT
d_gene: .
j_gene: TRBJ2-3
abundance: .
v_gene: TRBV5-1

CDR3aa: CSVWDRGNQETQYF
CDR3nt: TGCAGCGTGTGGGACAGGGGGAACCAAGAGACCCAGTACTTC
d_gene: TRBD1
j_gene: TRBJ2-5
abundance: once
v_gene: TRBV29-1

CDR3aa: CASRRTSGTNEQFF
CDR3nt: TGTGCCAGCAGGAGGACTAGCGGCACAAATGAGCAGTTCTTC
d_gene: TRBD2
j_gene: TRBJ2-1
abundance: .
v_gene: TRBV6-4

CDR3aa: CASRLRLGRSYEQYF
CDR3nt: TGTGCCAGCAGGCTAAGGTTAGGGCGCTCCTACGAGCAGTACTTC
d_gene: .
j_gene: TRBJ2-7
abundance: few
v_gene: TRBV27

CDR3aa: CASSEYPLAGGATDTQYF
CDR3nt: TGTGCCAGCAGCGAGTACCCACTAGCGGGGGGGGCGACAGATACGCAGTATTTT
d_gene: TRBD2
j_gene: TRBJ2-3
abundance: .
v_gene: TRBV9

CDR3aa: CASSPRRGYNEQFF
CDR3nt: TGTGCCAGCAGTCCTAGGCGAGGGTACAATGAGCAGTTCTTC
d_gene: .
j_gene: TRBJ2-1
abundance: .
v_gene: TRBV27

CDR3aa: CAWSRDRGSSYNSPLHF
CDR3nt: TGTGCCTGGAGTCGGGACAGGGGAAGCTCCTATAATTCACCCCTCCACTTT
d_gene: TRBD1
j_gene: TRBJ1-6
abundance: .
v_gene: TRBV30

CDR3aa: CASSPPSRTDTQYF
CDR3nt: TGTGCCAGCAGCCCTCCCTCTCGAACAGATACGCAGTATTTT
d_gene: .
j_gene: TRBJ2-3
abundance: .
v_gene: TRBV11-2

CDR3aa: CASSPRGRLEETQYF
CDR3nt: TGTGCCAGCAGCCCCCGAGGTAGACTGGAAGAGACCCAGTACTTC
d_gene: .
j_gene: TRBJ2-5
abundance: .
v_gene: TRBV7-9

CDR3aa: CASSFGPGGISYNEQFF
CDR3nt: TGCGCCAGCAGCTTTGGGCCAGGGGGGATCTCCTACAATGAGCAGTTCTTC
d_gene: .
j_gene: TRBJ2-1
abundance: once
v_gene: TRBV5-1

CDR3aa: CASSFLYYEQFF
CDR3nt: TGTGCCAGCAGTTTTTTGTACTATGAGCAGTTCTTC
d_gene: .
j_gene: TRBJ2-1
abundance: .
v_gene: TRBV28

CDR3aa: CASSDNGFTEAFF
CDR3nt: TGTGCCAGCAGTGACAATGGATTCACTGAAGCTTTCTTT
d_gene: .
j_gene: TRBJ1-1
abundance: once
v_gene: TRBV2

CDR3aa: CASSPRLSGPSNTGELFF
CDR3nt: TGTGCCAGCAGCCCGCGACTTAGCGGGCCCTCGAACACCGGGGAGCTGTTTTTT
d_gene: TRBD2
j_gene: TRBJ2-2
abundance: once
v_gene: TRBV11-2

CDR3aa: CASSKGLAGVGGEQFF
CDR3nt: TGTGCCAGCAGCAAAGGGCTAGCGGGAGTAGGGGGTGAGCAGTTCTTC
d_gene: .
j_gene: TRBJ2-1
abundance: .
v_gene: TRBV21-1

CDR3aa: CASSQPPTGELFF
CDR3nt: TGTGCCAGCAGCCAACCGCCGACAGGGGAGCTGTTTTTT
d_gene: .
j_gene: TRBJ2-2
abundance: .
v_gene: TRBV4-2

CDR3aa: CAWRPLGGLAFNEQYF
CDR3nt: TGTGCCTGGAGACCCCTTGGGGGACTAGCGTTCAACGAGCAGTACTTC
d_gene: TRBD2
j_gene: TRBJ2-7
abundance: .
v_gene: TRBV30

CDR3aa: CASKPGLAGAGEQYF
CDR3nt: TGTGCCAGCAAACCCGGACTAGCGGGCGCGGGTGAGCAGTACTTC
d_gene: TRBD2
j_gene: TRBJ2-7
abundance: .
v_gene: TRBV7-2

CDR3aa: CASSLTTFSYEQYF
CDR3nt: TGCGCCAGCAGCTTGACGACATTCTCCTACGAGCAGTACTTC
d_gene: .
j_gene: TRBJ2-7
abundance: .
v_gene: TRBV5-1

CDR3aa: CASSGHLGNEQFF
CDR3nt: TGTGCCAGCAGTGGGCACCTAGGGAATGAGCAGTTCTTC
d_gene: .
j_gene: TRBJ2-1
abundance: .
v_gene: TRBV6-1

CDR3aa: CASSPGLAGVETQYF
CDR3nt: TGTGCCAGCAGCCCAGGACTAGCGGGGGTAGAGACCCAGTACTTC
d_gene: TRBD2
j_gene: TRBJ2-5
abundance: .
v_gene: TRBV7-9

CDR3aa: CASSYLPWGRDTEAFF
CDR3nt: TGTGCCAGCAGTTACCTCCCGTGGGGGCGTGACACTGAAGCTTTCTTT
d_gene: .
j_gene: TRBJ1-1
abundance: .
v_gene: TRBV6-6

CDR3aa: CASSVEGVQGGPQHF
CDR3nt: TGTGCCAGCAGCGTAGAGGGGGTGCAGGGAGGCCCCCAGCATTTT
d_gene: .
j_gene: TRBJ1-5
abundance: .
v_gene: TRBV9

CDR3aa: CASKSFRQGNQPQHF
CDR3nt: TGTGCCAGCAAATCGTTCCGACAGGGCAATCAGCCCCAGCATTTT
d_gene: .
j_gene: TRBJ1-5
abundance: .
v_gene: TRBV6-1

CDR3aa: CARGLEGGEDYGYTF
CDR3nt: TGTGCTAGGGGTTTGGAGGGGGGCGAGGACTATGGCTACACCTTC
d_gene: .
j_gene: TRBJ1-2
abundance: .
v_gene: TRBV12-5